Listed below are T cell receptor beta chains from one sample, sequenced in a study of Ad26.COV2.S vaccination and SARS-CoV-2 variants. TCRdb's table, derived via immunoSEQ multiplex PCR, lists solely in-frame clones and lacks some. The table records more than 250,000 clones, about 89% of them present only once. The sample in question was peripheral blood, obtained in a trial of Ad26.COV2.S vaccine versus placebo. These TCRs come from a person between 18 and 65 years old who received the Ad26.COV2.S COVID-19 vaccine or a placebo. Each CDR3 is given with its conserved first and last residue. The D gene is left open where the match is weak. Clone size, where shown, is once, few, many, or a class for clones that have expanded.

V: TRBV19
size: NA
D: NA
J: TRBJ1-5
CDR3: CASRKGPPNSNQPQHF
DNA: TGTGCCAGTAGGAAGGGGCCCCCGAATAGCAATCAGCCCCAGCATTTT

V: TRBV12-3/TRBV12-4
size: NA
D: NA
J: TRBJ1-1
CDR3: CASSFSWETEAFF
DNA: TGTGCCAGCAGTTTTTCTTGGGAAACTGAAGCTTTCTTT

V: TRBV6-6
size: NA
D: TRBD2
J: TRBJ2-1
CDR3: CASSYSGIFGHNEQFF
DNA: TGTGCCAGCAGTTACAGCGGGATATTCGGGCACAATGAGCAGTTCTTC

V: TRBV6-5
size: NA
D: NA
J: TRBJ1-5
CDR3: CASSSLAQQPQHF
DNA: TGTGCCAGCAGTTCCCTAGCACAACAGCCCCAGCATTTT

V: TRBV5-1
size: NA
D: NA
J: TRBJ2-5
CDR3: CASSLEGLQETQYF
DNA: TGCGCCAGCAGCTTGGAGGGCCTCCAAGAGACCCAGTACTTC

V: TRBV24-1
size: NA
D: NA
J: TRBJ1-2
CDR3: CATSEAGTKYGYTF
DNA: TGTGCCACCAGTGAAGCCGGGACAAAATATGGCTACACCTTC

V: TRBV12-3/TRBV12-4
size: NA
D: NA
J: TRBJ1-1
CDR3: CASTNEGTEAFF
DNA: TGTGCCAGCACTAACGAGGGGACGGAAGCTTTCTTT

V: TRBV4-2
size: NA
D: TRBD2
J: TRBJ2-7
CDR3: CASSQGFLREDPYEQYF
DNA: TGTGCCAGCAGCCAAGGGTTTTTGCGGGAGGATCCCTACGAGCAGTACTTC

V: TRBV9
size: NA
D: NA
J: TRBJ1-3
CDR3: CASSSQGYSGNTIYF
DNA: TGTGCCAGCAGCTCACAGGGTTACTCTGGAAACACCATATATTTT

V: TRBV4-1
size: few
D: NA
J: TRBJ1-5
CDR3: CASSQVRSNQPQHF
DNA: TGCGCCAGCAGCCAAGTGCGCAGCAATCAGCCCCAGCATTTT

V: TRBV5-8
size: NA
D: NA
J: TRBJ1-4
CDR3: CASSFRGITNEKLFF
DNA: TGTGCCAGCAGCTTCAGGGGAATAACTAATGAAAAACTGTTTTTT

V: TRBV27
size: NA
D: NA
J: TRBJ2-1
CDR3: CASSLAGPYNEQFF
DNA: TGTGCCAGCAGTTTAGCGGGACCCTACAATGAGCAGTTCTTC

V: TRBV10-3
size: once
D: TRBD1
J: TRBJ2-5
CDR3: CAISEPQGAVGEETQYF
DNA: TGTGCCATCAGTGAGCCACAGGGGGCGGTAGGGGAAGAGACCCAGTACTTC

V: TRBV2
size: NA
D: NA
J: TRBJ2-2
CDR3: CASSDQGTGELFF
DNA: TGTGCCAGCAGTGACCAGGGTACCGGGGAGCTGTTTTTT